Listed below are T cell receptor beta chains from one sample, sequenced in a study of human T cells and chemical hapten exposure. TCRdb reprocessed the RACE reads with MiXCR, giving one entry per CDR3 protein. Of roughly 120,000 distinct CDR3 sequences listed, roughly 12% are singletons. The material sequenced was whole blood, taken in connection with sensitization to the hapten diphenylcyclopropenone (DPC). The source of these receptors is a woman aged 50 to 65 with alopecia areata. Some clones in this sample may be carry-over from other donors' samples. The CDR3 runs from the conserved cysteine through the conserved F or W. D genes are given only for firm matches. Expanded clones get a size class; other rows say once, few or many, or leave the size out.

d_gene: -; abundance: -; v_gene: TRBV20-1; j_gene: TRBJ1-5; CDR3aa: CSVSQGQLNQPQHF; CDR3nt: TGCAGTGTCTCCCAGGGGCAGTTAAATCAGCCCCAGCATTTT
d_gene: -; abundance: -; v_gene: TRBV6-4; j_gene: TRBJ1-1; CDR3aa: CASSLTVDTEAFF; CDR3nt: TGTGCCAGCAGTTTGACAGTAGACACTGAAGCTTTCTTT
d_gene: TRBD2; abundance: few; v_gene: TRBV20-1; j_gene: TRBJ2-1; CDR3aa: CSARDVLAGVNNEQFF; CDR3nt: TGCAGTGCTAGAGATGTCCTAGCGGGAGTCAACAATGAGCAGTTCTTC
d_gene: TRBD1; abundance: many; v_gene: TRBV6-2/TRBV6-3; j_gene: TRBJ1-6; CDR3aa: CASRPTDRDRQNSPLHF; CDR3nt: TGTGCCAGCAGACCCACCGACAGGGACCGCCAAAATTCACCCCTCCACTTT
d_gene: TRBD1; abundance: many; v_gene: TRBV11-3; j_gene: TRBJ1-1; CDR3aa: CASSPRTGVTEAFF; CDR3nt: TGTGCCAGCAGCCCACGAACAGGGGTGACTGAAGCTTTCTTT
d_gene: -; abundance: once; v_gene: TRBV10-3; j_gene: TRBJ2-7; CDR3aa: CAIRDNSYEQYF; CDR3nt: TGTGCCATCAGGGACAACTCCTACGAGCAGTACTTC
d_gene: TRBD1; abundance: -; v_gene: TRBV6-1; j_gene: TRBJ2-7; CDR3aa: CASSQGTGSAYEQYF; CDR3nt: TGTGCCAGCAGCCAAGGGACAGGGTCTGCCTACGAGCAGTACTTC
d_gene: TRBD1; abundance: -; v_gene: TRBV10-3; j_gene: TRBJ2-7; CDR3aa: CAISDPGQGISYEQYF; CDR3nt: TGTGCCATCAGTGATCCGGGACAGGGGATATCCTACGAGCAGTACTTC
d_gene: -; abundance: few; v_gene: TRBV18; j_gene: TRBJ2-2; CDR3aa: CASSPPSRATGELFF; CDR3nt: TGTGCCAGCTCACCACCGTCCAGGGCCACCGGGGAGCTGTTTTTT
d_gene: TRBD1; abundance: many; v_gene: TRBV28; j_gene: TRBJ1-1; CDR3aa: CASSYPDRGTDMNTEAFF; CDR3nt: TGTGCCAGCAGTTACCCGGACAGGGGAACAGACATGAACACTGAAGCTTTCTTT
d_gene: TRBD1; abundance: many; v_gene: TRBV7-9; j_gene: TRBJ2-5; CDR3aa: CASSEFSTAEGTAFQETQYF; CDR3nt: TGTGCCAGCAGCGAGTTCTCGACCGCTGAAGGGACAGCCTTTCAAGAGACCCAGTACTTC
d_gene: TRBD1; abundance: many; v_gene: TRBV11-2; j_gene: TRBJ1-1; CDR3aa: CASSLGTGPPGTEAFF; CDR3nt: TGTGCCAGCAGCTTGGGGACAGGACCCCCTGGCACTGAAGCTTTCTTT
d_gene: -; abundance: -; v_gene: TRBV18; j_gene: TRBJ2-2; CDR3aa: CASSPPRGTGELFF; CDR3nt: TGTGCCAGCTCACCACCGAGAGGCACCGGGGAGCTGTTTTTT
d_gene: TRBD1; abundance: few; v_gene: TRBV2; j_gene: TRBJ1-2; CDR3aa: CASRETGGARSGYTF; CDR3nt: TGTGCCAGCAGGGAGACAGGGGGCGCAAGGAGTGGCTACACCTTC
d_gene: -; abundance: many; v_gene: TRBV4-3; j_gene: TRBJ2-5; CDR3aa: CASSQGEGFEETQYF; CDR3nt: TGCGCCAGCAGCCAAGGAGAGGGCTTTGAAGAGACCCAGTACTTC
d_gene: TRBD1; abundance: few; v_gene: TRBV20-1; j_gene: TRBJ1-3; CDR3aa: CSAKTGVENTIYF; CDR3nt: TGCAGTGCAAAGACAGGGGTTGAAAACACCATATATTTT
d_gene: -; abundance: few; v_gene: TRBV6-4; j_gene: TRBJ1-5; CDR3aa: CASSGEEGQPQHF; CDR3nt: TGTGCCAGCAGTGGGGAAGAGGGGCAGCCCCAGCATTTT
d_gene: -; abundance: few; v_gene: TRBV4-3; j_gene: TRBJ2-5; CDR3aa: CASSQEFSGSGRWETQYF; CDR3nt: TGCGCCAGCAGCCAAGAGTTCTCAGGATCTGGTCGTTGGGAGACCCAGTACTTC
d_gene: -; abundance: many; v_gene: TRBV7-6; j_gene: TRBJ2-5; CDR3aa: CASSWREQESGETQYF; CDR3nt: TGTGCCAGCAGCTGGAGAGAACAGGAGAGTGGGGAGACCCAGTACTTC
d_gene: TRBD1; abundance: many; v_gene: TRBV18; j_gene: TRBJ1-1; CDR3aa: CASSPGTVLNTEAFF; CDR3nt: TGTGCCAGCTCACCAGGGACAGTGCTAAACACTGAAGCTTTCTTT
d_gene: -; abundance: many; v_gene: TRBV10-2; j_gene: TRBJ2-1; CDR3aa: CASSPLGTGGGNEQFF; CDR3nt: TGCGCCAGCAGTCCCTTAGGAACAGGGGGGGGGAATGAGCAGTTCTTC
d_gene: -; abundance: many; v_gene: TRBV18; j_gene: TRBJ1-4; CDR3aa: CASSYGTDEKLFF; CDR3nt: TGTGCCAGCTCCTACGGGACGGATGAAAAACTGTTTTTT
d_gene: -; abundance: -; v_gene: TRBV6-1; j_gene: TRBJ1-6; CDR3aa: CASTEHIDGSPLHF; CDR3nt: TGTGCCAGCACCGAACACATAGATGGATCACCCCTCCACTTT
d_gene: -; abundance: -; v_gene: TRBV11-3; j_gene: TRBJ2-2; CDR3aa: CASSLASGTTNTGELFF; CDR3nt: TGTGCCAGCAGCTTAGCATCCGGGACAACGAACACCGGGGAGCTGTTTTTT
d_gene: -; abundance: many; v_gene: TRBV3-1; j_gene: TRBJ2-5; CDR3aa: CASSPTALQETQYF; CDR3nt: TGTGCCAGCAGTCCGACCGCACTTCAAGAGACCCAGTACTTC
d_gene: -; abundance: -; v_gene: TRBV11-2; j_gene: TRBJ1-6; CDR3aa: CASSLDRSSYNSPLHF; CDR3nt: TGTGCCAGCAGCTTAGACAGGAGCTCCTATAATTCACCCCTCCACTTT
d_gene: -; abundance: many; v_gene: TRBV5-1; j_gene: TRBJ1-5; CDR3aa: CASREGGNQPQHF; CDR3nt: TGCGCCAGCAGGGAAGGTGGGAATCAGCCCCAGCATTTT
d_gene: TRBD2; abundance: few; v_gene: TRBV12-3/TRBV12-4; j_gene: TRBJ2-1; CDR3aa: CASSSAGLVFNEQFF; CDR3nt: TGTGCCAGCAGTTCCGCGGGACTAGTATTCAATGAGCAGTTCTTC
d_gene: TRBD1; abundance: -; v_gene: TRBV7-9; j_gene: TRBJ2-1; CDR3aa: CASSVLLGSGGAFYEQFF; CDR3nt: TGTGCCAGCAGCGTCTTATTAGGCTCAGGGGGCGCGTTCTATGAGCAGTTCTTC
d_gene: -; abundance: few; v_gene: TRBV7-9; j_gene: TRBJ2-2; CDR3aa: CASSPGELFF; CDR3nt: TGTGCCAGCAGCCCGGGGGAGCTGTTTTTT
d_gene: -; abundance: many; v_gene: TRBV4-1; j_gene: TRBJ2-5; CDR3aa: CASSLPGRAQETQYF; CDR3nt: TGCGCCAGCAGCCTCCCGGGACGCGCGCAAGAGACCCAGTACTTC
d_gene: -; abundance: few; v_gene: TRBV19; j_gene: TRBJ1-5; CDR3aa: CASSIRANSNQPQHF; CDR3nt: TGTGCCAGTAGTATCCGGGCCAATAGCAATCAGCCCCAGCATTTT
d_gene: -; abundance: many; v_gene: TRBV28; j_gene: TRBJ1-2; CDR3aa: CASRVSDYGYTF; CDR3nt: TGTGCCAGCAGGGTTTCGGACTATGGCTACACCTTC
d_gene: -; abundance: many; v_gene: TRBV12-3/TRBV12-4; j_gene: TRBJ2-7; CDR3aa: CASTGANGEQYF; CDR3nt: TGTGCCAGCACGGGGGCTAACGGCGAGCAGTACTTC
d_gene: -; abundance: many; v_gene: TRBV20-1; j_gene: TRBJ2-2; CDR3aa: CSAPGQLTGELFF; CDR3nt: TGCAGTGCTCCGGGACAATTGACCGGGGAGCTGTTTTTT
d_gene: -; abundance: -; v_gene: TRBV7-8; j_gene: TRBJ1-5; CDR3aa: CASSLGSNQPQQF; CDR3nt: TGTGCCAGCAGCTTGGGGAGCAATCAGCCCCAGCAATTT
d_gene: -; abundance: few; v_gene: TRBV28; j_gene: TRBJ2-5; CDR3aa: CASRAVTSTETQYF; CDR3nt: TGTGCCAGCAGGGCTGTGACAAGTACAGAGACCCAGTACTTC
d_gene: TRBD2; abundance: few; v_gene: TRBV20-1; j_gene: TRBJ2-3; CDR3aa: CSARVAGGPLSTDTQYF; CDR3nt: TGCAGTGCTAGAGTAGCGGGAGGGCCTCTTAGCACAGATACGCAGTATTTT
d_gene: -; abundance: many; v_gene: TRBV3-1; j_gene: TRBJ2-5; CDR3aa: CASSSDGKTQYF; CDR3nt: TGTGCCAGCAGCTCGGACGGGAAGACCCAGTACTTC
d_gene: -; abundance: -; v_gene: TRBV29-1; j_gene: TRBJ1-5; CDR3aa: CSVGEGRQPQHF; CDR3nt: TGCAGCGTTGGGGAGGGCCGGCAGCCCCAGCATTTT
d_gene: TRBD1; abundance: many; v_gene: TRBV6-6; j_gene: TRBJ1-3; CDR3aa: CASSYSGQARGSGNTIYF; CDR3nt: TGTGCCAGCAGTTACTCGGGACAGGCAAGGGGATCTGGAAACACCATATATTTT
d_gene: -; abundance: many; v_gene: TRBV28; j_gene: TRBJ2-7; CDR3aa: CASINSLLYEQYF; CDR3nt: TGTGCCAGCATAAACAGTCTCTTATACGAGCAGTACTTC
d_gene: -; abundance: -; v_gene: TRBV10-3; j_gene: TRBJ2-5; CDR3aa: CATNGGFETQYF; CDR3nt: TGTGCCACCAACGGGGGTTTCGAGACCCAGTACTTC
d_gene: -; abundance: -; v_gene: TRBV6-1; j_gene: TRBJ1-6; CDR3aa: CASSEEARDSPLHF; CDR3nt: TGTGCCAGCAGTGAAGAGGCGAGGGATTCACCCCTCCACTTT
d_gene: -; abundance: -; v_gene: TRBV28; j_gene: TRBJ2-3; CDR3aa: CASSLRTFSTDTQYF; CDR3nt: TGTGCCAGCAGCCTACGGACATTTAGCACAGATACGCAGTATTTT